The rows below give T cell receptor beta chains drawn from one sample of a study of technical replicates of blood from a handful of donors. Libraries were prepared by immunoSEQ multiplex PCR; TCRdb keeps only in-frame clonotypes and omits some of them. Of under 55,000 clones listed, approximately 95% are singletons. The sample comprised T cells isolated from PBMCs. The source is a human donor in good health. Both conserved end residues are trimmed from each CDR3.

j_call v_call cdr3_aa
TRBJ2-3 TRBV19 ASSLGQGTDTQY
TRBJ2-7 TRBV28 ASSSPGGSYEQY
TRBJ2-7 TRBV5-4 ASSSSSYEQY
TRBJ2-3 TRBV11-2 ASSLGGSTDTQY
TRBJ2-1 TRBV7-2 ASSWDRQNEQF
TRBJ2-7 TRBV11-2 ASSLRGQLEQY
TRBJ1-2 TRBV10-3 AISESTGGDYGYT
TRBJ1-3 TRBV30 AWLTDSGNTIY
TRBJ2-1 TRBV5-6 ASSDLAGTSGIGQF
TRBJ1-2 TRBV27 ASSLTGTYGYT
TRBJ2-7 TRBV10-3 AISESGQLYEQY
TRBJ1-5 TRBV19 ASSIGPGQVINQPQH
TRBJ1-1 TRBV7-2 ASSQYRDTEAF
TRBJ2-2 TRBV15 ATSRDLGELF
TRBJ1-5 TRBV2 ASSAGQGWNQPQH
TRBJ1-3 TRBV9 ASSVASSGNTIY
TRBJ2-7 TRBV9 ASSPRPRTSGRSEQY
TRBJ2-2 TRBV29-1 SAYWGELF
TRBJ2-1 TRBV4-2 ASSQKGPLAESSYNEQF
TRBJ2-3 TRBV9 ASSVDLAGVDTQY
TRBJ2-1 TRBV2 ASSDPGAGAYNEQF
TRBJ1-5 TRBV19 ASWAGTGYYSNQPQH
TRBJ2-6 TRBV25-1 ASSEYEGNSGANVLT
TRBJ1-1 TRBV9 ASSEDRDRVNTEAF
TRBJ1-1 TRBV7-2 ASSLEISRDTEAF
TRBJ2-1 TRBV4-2 ASSQQGGIGFNEQF
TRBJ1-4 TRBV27 ASSFNSLSYNEKLF